Reported below is one T cell receptor beta chain. Its antigen is not known. This sample is drawn from a study of cytotoxic CD8 clonotypes in ibrutinib-treated CLL. Study information: IGHV unmutated fewer than 18; relapsed/refractory 11; treatment-naive over 14. Response samples were drawn at a median of about twelve months of treatment, range 6 to 36.

Trimming took 4 bases from V and 6 from J, leaving 12 bases between them. Per germline, CDR1 MNHEY and CDR2 SMNVEV (reference sequence). CDR3 length: 13 amino acids. The method was immunoSEQ multiplex PCR; TCRdb's version includes in-frame clones alone and lacks a portion of them. The sample includes 100,000 to 150,000 clones, 70% to 90% of them seen just once. Study-wide findings and caveats: Researchers report that baseline clonality outpaced age-matched healthy donors and tracked circulating CD8+ T-cell counts. Under treatment, the uncommon public clonotypes either contracted or remained stable.

The sequencing here drew on PBMCs, taken after 24 months of ibrutinib treatment. The rearrangement uses TRBV27 and TRBJ1-1; weak D call: TRBD1 (6 bases). This TCR derives from a human donor with chronic lymphocytic leukemia. Here the CDR3 DNA reads TGTGCCAGCAGTTACGACAGGATAGCTGAAGCTTTCTTT. Translation: CASSYDRIAEAFF.